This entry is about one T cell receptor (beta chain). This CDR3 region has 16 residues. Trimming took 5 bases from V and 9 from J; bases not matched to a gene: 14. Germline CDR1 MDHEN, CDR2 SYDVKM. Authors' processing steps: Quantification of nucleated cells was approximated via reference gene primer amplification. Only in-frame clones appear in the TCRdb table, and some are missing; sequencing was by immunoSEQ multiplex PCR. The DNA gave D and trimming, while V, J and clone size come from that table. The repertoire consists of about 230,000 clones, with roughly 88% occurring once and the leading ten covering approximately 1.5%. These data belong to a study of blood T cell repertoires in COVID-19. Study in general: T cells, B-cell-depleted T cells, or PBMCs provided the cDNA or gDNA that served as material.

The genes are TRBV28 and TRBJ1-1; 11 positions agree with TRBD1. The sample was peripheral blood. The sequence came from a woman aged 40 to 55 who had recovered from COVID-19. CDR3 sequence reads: CASSKGWGQGVRQAFF. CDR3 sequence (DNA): TGTGCCAGCAGTAAGGGTTGGGGACAGGGGGTTCGGCAAGCTTTCTTT. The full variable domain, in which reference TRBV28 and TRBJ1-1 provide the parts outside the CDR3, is DVKVTQSSRYLVKRTGEKVFLECVQDMDHENMFWYRQDPGLGLRLIYFSYDVKMKEKGDIPEGYSVSREKKERFSLILESASTNQTSMYLCASSKGWGQGVRQAFFGQGTRLTVV.